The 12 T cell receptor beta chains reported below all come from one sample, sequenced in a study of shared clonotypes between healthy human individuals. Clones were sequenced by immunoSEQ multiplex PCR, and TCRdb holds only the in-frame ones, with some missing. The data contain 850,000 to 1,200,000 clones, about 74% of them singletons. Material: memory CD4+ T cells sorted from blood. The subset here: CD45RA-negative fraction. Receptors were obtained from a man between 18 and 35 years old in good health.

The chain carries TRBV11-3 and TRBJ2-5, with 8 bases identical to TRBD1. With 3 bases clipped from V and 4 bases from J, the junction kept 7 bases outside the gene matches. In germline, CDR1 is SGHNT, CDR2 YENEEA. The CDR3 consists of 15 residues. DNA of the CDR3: TGTGCCAGCAGCTTCGGGACAGGTGGTAGAGAGACCCAGTACTTC. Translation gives CASSFGTGGRETQYF.

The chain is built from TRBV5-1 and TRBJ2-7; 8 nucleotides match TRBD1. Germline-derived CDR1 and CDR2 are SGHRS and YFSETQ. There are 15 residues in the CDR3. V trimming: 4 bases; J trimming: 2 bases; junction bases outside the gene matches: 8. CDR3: CASSPQGDRTYEQYF. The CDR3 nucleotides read TGCGCCAGCAGCCCACAGGGGGACAGGACCTACGAGCAGTACTTC.

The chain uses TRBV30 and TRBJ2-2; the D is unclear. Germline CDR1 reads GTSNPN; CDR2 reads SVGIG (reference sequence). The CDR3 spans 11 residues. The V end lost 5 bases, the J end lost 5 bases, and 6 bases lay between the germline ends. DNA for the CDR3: TGTGCCTGGGCATGGACCGGGGAGCTGTTTTTT. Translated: CAWAWTGELFF.

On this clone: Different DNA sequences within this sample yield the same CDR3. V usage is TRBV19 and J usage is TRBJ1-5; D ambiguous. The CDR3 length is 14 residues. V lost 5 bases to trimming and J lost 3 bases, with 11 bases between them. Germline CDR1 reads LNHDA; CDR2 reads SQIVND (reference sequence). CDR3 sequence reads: CASSYREINQPQHF. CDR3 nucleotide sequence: TGTGCCAGTAGTTACCGGGAAATCAATCAGCCCCAGCATTTT. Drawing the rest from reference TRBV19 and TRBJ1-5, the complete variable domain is DGGITQSPKYLFRKEGQNVTLSCEQNLNHDAMYWYRQDPGQGLRLIYYSQIVNDFQKGDIAEGYSVSREKKESFPLTVTSAQKNPTAFYLCASSYREINQPQHFGDGTRLSIL.

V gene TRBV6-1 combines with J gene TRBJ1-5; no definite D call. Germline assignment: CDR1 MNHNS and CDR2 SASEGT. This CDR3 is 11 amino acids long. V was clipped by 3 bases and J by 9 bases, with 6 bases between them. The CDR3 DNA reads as TGTGCCAGCAGTGAGGGATGGCCCCAGCATTTT. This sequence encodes CASSEGWPQHF.

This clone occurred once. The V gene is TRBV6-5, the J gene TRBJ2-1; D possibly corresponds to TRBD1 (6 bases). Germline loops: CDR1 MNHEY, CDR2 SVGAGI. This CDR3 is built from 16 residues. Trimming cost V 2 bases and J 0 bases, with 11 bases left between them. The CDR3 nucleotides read TGTGCCAGCAGTTACAGACAGGATCCCTCCTACAATGAGCAGTTCTTC. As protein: CASSYRQDPSYNEQFF.

The DNA for the CDR3 is TGTGCCAGCAGCTTGTGGGGCAGGGAGGATAACGAGCAGTACTTC. It translates to CASSLWGREDNEQYF. The gene calls are TRBV5-7 and TRBJ2-7; D might be TRBD2 (6 bases). TRBV5-7 counts as an open reading frame of uncertain function. The CDR3 is 15 amino acids. V was pared by 1 base and J by 5 bases, with 16 bases between.

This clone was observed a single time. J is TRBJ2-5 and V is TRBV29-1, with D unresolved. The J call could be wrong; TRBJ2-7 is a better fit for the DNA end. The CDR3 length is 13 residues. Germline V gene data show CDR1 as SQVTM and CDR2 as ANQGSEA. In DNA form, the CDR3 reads TGCAGCGTGCGGTCCCCGGCTAATTACGAGCAGTACTTC. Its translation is CSVRSPANYEQYF.

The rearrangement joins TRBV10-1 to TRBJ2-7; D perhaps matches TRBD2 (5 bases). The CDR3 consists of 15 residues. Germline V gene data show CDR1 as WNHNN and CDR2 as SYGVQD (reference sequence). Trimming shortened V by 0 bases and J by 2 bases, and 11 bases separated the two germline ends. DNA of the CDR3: TGCGCCAGCAGTGAGTCGGGGTACGGGGCCTACGAGCAGTACTTC. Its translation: CASSESGYGAYEQYF.

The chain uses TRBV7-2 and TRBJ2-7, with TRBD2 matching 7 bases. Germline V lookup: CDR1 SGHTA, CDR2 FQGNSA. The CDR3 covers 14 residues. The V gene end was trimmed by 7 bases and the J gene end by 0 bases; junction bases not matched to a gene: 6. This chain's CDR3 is CASTRGSSSYEQYF. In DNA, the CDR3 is TGTGCCAGCACCCGCGGGAGCAGCTCCTACGAGCAGTACTTC.

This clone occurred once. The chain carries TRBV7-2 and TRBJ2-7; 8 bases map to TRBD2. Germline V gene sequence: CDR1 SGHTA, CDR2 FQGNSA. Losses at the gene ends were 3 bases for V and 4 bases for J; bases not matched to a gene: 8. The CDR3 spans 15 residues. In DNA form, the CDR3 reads TGTGCCAGCAGCTTTACCGGGGGGGTCGGATACGAGCAGTACTTC. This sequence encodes CASSFTGGVGYEQYF.

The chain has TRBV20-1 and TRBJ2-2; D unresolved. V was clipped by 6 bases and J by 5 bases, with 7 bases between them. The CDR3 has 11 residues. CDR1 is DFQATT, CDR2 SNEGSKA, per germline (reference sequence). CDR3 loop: CSALKTGELFF. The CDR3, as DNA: TGCAGTGCGCTAAAGACCGGGGAGCTGTTTTTT.